The rows below give T cell receptor beta chains drawn from one sample of a study of T-cell memory formation after mild COVID-19. Via MiXCR, TCRdb re-called the 5' RACE reads, giving one row per CDR3 protein. Among some 350,000 distinct CDR3 sequences listed, roughly 15% were seen once. Sequencing used PBMCs or a T cell subset sorted from them (not recorded which). The receptor set was obtained from a man between 18 and 35 years old who had mild COVID-19 (a few samples of this study predate the infection). Cell type and time point are not known. Both conserved end residues are part of each CDR3. The D gene is left open where the match is weak. For some rows the clone size is stated as once, few or many, or as a class when expanded; others skip it.

abundance	j_gene	v_gene	d_gene	CDR3aa	CDR3nt
few	TRBJ1-1	TRBV9	NA	CASSVDFRTEAFF	TGTGCCAGCAGCGTAGATTTCAGAACTGAAGCTTTCTTT
many	TRBJ2-3	TRBV12-3/TRBV12-4	NA	CASSLSPVSTDTQYF	TGTGCCAGCAGTTTAAGTCCCGTGAGCACAGATACGCAGTATTTT
NA	TRBJ2-3	TRBV10-3	NA	CATLPSSTDTQYF	TGTGCCACCCTCCCGTCTAGCACAGATACGCAGTATTTT
NA	TRBJ1-5	TRBV2	TRBD1	CASSEVGYRGSGPQHF	TGTGCCAGCAGTGAAGTGGGGTACAGGGGCTCGGGCCCCCAGCATTTT
few	TRBJ2-7	TRBV10-1	NA	CASSADGSYEQYF	TGCGCCAGCAGTGCCGACGGCTCCTACGAGCAGTACTTC
NA	TRBJ1-1	TRBV4-1	NA	CASSQERALNTEAFF	TGCGCCAGCAGCCAAGAGAGGGCTTTGAACACTGAAGCTTTCTTT
many	TRBJ2-5	TRBV6-2/TRBV6-3	TRBD2	CASSYDASGAETQYF	TGTGCCAGCAGTTACGACGCTAGCGGGGCTGAGACCCAGTACTTC
many	TRBJ2-1	TRBV7-8	TRBD2	CASSSQRERGGEQFF	TGTGCCAGCAGCTCACAAAGGGAGCGGGGGGGTGAGCAGTTCTTC
few	TRBJ2-5	TRBV12-3/TRBV12-4	TRBD1	CASSWGQGVAETQYF	TGTGCCAGCAGTTGGGGACAGGGTGTCGCAGAGACCCAGTACTTC
NA	TRBJ2-2	TRBV4-1	TRBD1	CASSMSPGTGGTGELFF	TGCGCCAGCAGCATGAGTCCCGGGACAGGGGGCACCGGGGAGCTGTTTTTT
NA	TRBJ2-2	TRBV4-3	TRBD1	CASSQAHGTGKTGELFF	TGCGCCAGCAGCCAAGCCCACGGGACAGGAAAAACCGGGGAGCTGTTTTTT
many	TRBJ2-7	TRBV7-8	NA	CASQGWGNEQYF	TGTGCCAGCCAAGGTTGGGGGAACGAGCAGTACTTC
few	TRBJ2-7	TRBV20-1	TRBD2	CSVTGLAGGVGEQYF	TGCAGTGTTACGGGACTAGCGGGGGGAGTTGGCGAGCAGTACTTC
NA	TRBJ2-3	TRBV24-1	TRBD1	CATQTGTGVTDTQYF	TGTGCCACCCAAACCGGGACAGGGGTGACAGATACGCAGTATTTT
NA	TRBJ2-2	TRBV12-3/TRBV12-4	TRBD1	CASEQGGGELFF	TGTGCCAGCGAACAGGGGGGCGGGGAGCTGTTTTTT
NA	TRBJ2-3	TRBV5-1	NA	CASSLDGGPLIYF	TGCGCCAGCAGCCTGGATGGGGGGCCCCTTATTTATTTT
few	TRBJ2-2	TRBV7-3	NA	CASSSGSTGELFF	TGTGCCAGCAGCTCGGGGTCCACCGGGGAGCTGTTTTTT
few	TRBJ1-4	TRBV7-9	NA	CASSLNVRTNEKLFF	TGTGCCAGCAGCTTAAACGTGAGAACTAATGAAAAACTGTTTTTT
NA	TRBJ2-4	TRBV11-2	TRBD2	CASSLGPGRVVKNIQYF	TGTGCCAGCAGCTTAGGGCCTGGGAGGGTTGTCAAAAACATTCAGTACTTC
many	TRBJ2-3	TRBV12-3/TRBV12-4	NA	CASSLTASTDTQYF	TGTGCCAGCAGTTTGACAGCTAGCACAGATACGCAGTATTTT
NA	TRBJ1-2	TRBV19	NA	CASSMTAGILNYGYTF	TGTGCCAGTAGTATGACGGCCGGCATCCTGAACTATGGCTACACCTTC
few	TRBJ1-5	TRBV6-6	NA	CASSYGEPQHF	TGTGCCAGCAGTTACGGGGAGCCCCAGCATTTT
few	TRBJ2-1	TRBV7-2	TRBD1	CASSRRGREPHEQFF	TGTGCCAGCAGTCGCAGGGGGCGTGAGCCCCATGAGCAGTTCTTC
NA	TRBJ2-2	TRBV6-6	NA	CASSYDLNTGELFF	TGTGCCAGCAGTTACGACTTGAACACCGGGGAGCTGTTTTTT
NA	TRBJ2-5	TRBV11-1	TRBD1	CASSLLQAGGYETQYF	TGTGCCAGCAGCCTCCTCCAAGCAGGGGGCTATGAGACCCAGTACTTC
few	TRBJ2-1	TRBV20-1	NA	CSATGGLSYEQFF	TGCAGTGCTACTGGGGGGCTTAGCTATGAGCAGTTCTTC
few	TRBJ1-2	TRBV4-2	NA	CASSQELETYNGYTF	TGTGCCAGCAGCCAAGAATTAGAGACCTATAATGGCTACACCTTC
NA	TRBJ2-6	TRBV7-9	TRBD1	CASSLRLILRQGSGANVLTF	TGTGCCAGCAGCCTGCGCCTAATTCTTCGACAGGGGTCTGGGGCCAACGTCCTGACTTTC
few	TRBJ2-1	TRBV29-1	NA	CSVEDRGQFF	TGCAGCGTTGAAGATCGGGGGCAGTTCTTC
many	TRBJ1-6	TRBV7-9	NA	CASSPQPNSPLHF	TGTGCCAGCAGCCCTCAGCCGAATTCACCCCTCCACTTT
NA	TRBJ2-1	TRBV29-1	NA	CSVEWLDGGEQFF	TGCAGCGTTGAATGGTTAGATGGGGGTGAGCAGTTCTTC
medium-sized	TRBJ2-7	TRBV29-1	NA	CSVEVRADEQYF	TGCAGCGTTGAAGTTCGGGCAGACGAGCAGTACTTC
NA	TRBJ1-2	TRBV10-3	NA	CAISDGYTQANYGYTF	TGTGCCATCAGTGACGGTTACACCCAAGCTAACTATGGCTACACCTTC
few	TRBJ1-2	TRBV28	TRBD1	CASRESTGGLGYTF	TGTGCCAGCAGGGAATCAACAGGGGGCTTAGGCTACACCTTC
many	TRBJ2-1	TRBV7-9	NA	CASRDSYNEQFF	TGTGCCAGCAGGGACTCTTACAATGAGCAGTTCTTC
NA	TRBJ2-1	TRBV19	TRBD2	CASSASGDEQFF	TGTGCCAGTAGTGCTAGCGGGGATGAGCAGTTCTTC
many	TRBJ2-7	TRBV5-1	NA	CASSLEAPSNEQYF	TGCGCCAGCAGCTTGGAGGCTCCTTCAAACGAGCAGTACTTC
NA	TRBJ2-1	TRBV5-1	TRBD2	CASSFSGVESYNEQFF	TGCGCCAGCAGTTTCAGCGGGGTAGAATCCTACAATGAGCAGTTCTTC
many	TRBJ2-3	TRBV4-2	TRBD2	CASSQTSGGPDTQYF	TGTGCCAGCAGCCAAACTAGCGGGGGGCCAGATACGCAGTATTTT